Reported below is one T cell receptor beta chain. As yet, its antigen is unknown. These data are taken from a study of cytomegalovirus exposure and HLA in healthy donors. Background on the study: An analysis done earlier identified more than 100 million unique TCR beta sequences from 200 million or so T cells.

General observations from the study: Common viral pathogens seemed to be connected with several of the most significant clusters, according to a later analysis. Among donors in an Asian-associated ancestry cluster, a later analysis reportedly found fewer N-insertions than the approximately 700-donor mean. Certain indistinguishable V segments, among them TRBV6-2 and TRBV6-3, were excluded.

The PCR used 60 Vbeta and 13 Jbeta primers. Repertoires were generated with immunoSEQ multiplex PCR, while TCRdb's copy carries only in-frame clones and drops some. Here the sample spans 150,000 or so clones, more than 70% being singletons. After removal of 5 bases from V and 1 base from J, the junction contained 8 bases not matched to a gene. There are 15 residues in the CDR3. From germline, CDR1 is SEHNR and CDR2 FQNEAQ (reference sequence). The TCR was taken from a middle-aged woman in good health and CMV-seropositive. The material sequenced was PBMCs. The chain joins TRBV7-9 to TRBJ2-7; 7 positions match TRBD1. The DNA of the CDR3 is TGTGCCAGCAGCGGGTACAGGGGAAAGTCCTACGAGCAGTACTTC. This sequence encodes CASSGYRGKSYEQYF. Drawing the rest from reference TRBV7-9 and TRBJ2-7, the complete variable domain is DTGVSQNPRHKITKRGQNVTFRCDPISEHNRLYWYRQTLGQGPEFLTYFQNEAQLEKSRLLSDRFSAERPKGSFSTLEIQRTEQGDSAMYLCASSGYRGKSYEQYFGPGTRLTVT.